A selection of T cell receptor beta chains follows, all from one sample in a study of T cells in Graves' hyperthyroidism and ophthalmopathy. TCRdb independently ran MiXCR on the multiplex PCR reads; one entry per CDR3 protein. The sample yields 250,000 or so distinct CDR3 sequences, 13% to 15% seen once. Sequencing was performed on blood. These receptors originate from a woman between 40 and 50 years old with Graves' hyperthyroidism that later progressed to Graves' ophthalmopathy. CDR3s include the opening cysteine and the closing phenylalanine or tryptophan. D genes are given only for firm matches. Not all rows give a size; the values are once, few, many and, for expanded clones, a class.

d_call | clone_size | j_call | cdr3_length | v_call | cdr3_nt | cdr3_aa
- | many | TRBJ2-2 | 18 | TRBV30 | TGTGCCTGGAGTATCCCGTGGACTTCCGGAAAATACACCGGGGAGCTGTTTTTT | CAWSIPWTSGKYTGELFF
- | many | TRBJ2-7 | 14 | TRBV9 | TGTGCCAGCAGCGTAGGGCAGGATAACTACGAGCAGTACTTC | CASSVGQDNYEQYF
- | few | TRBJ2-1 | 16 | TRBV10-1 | TGCGCCAGCAGTGATTTAGGGCTAGACTCCTACAATGAGCAGTTCTTC | CASSDLGLDSYNEQFF
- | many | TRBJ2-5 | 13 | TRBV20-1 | TGCAGTGCTAGATATACGTCCGGAACATCTGGGTACTTC | CSARYTSGTSGYF
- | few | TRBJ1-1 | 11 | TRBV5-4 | TGTGCCAGCAGCTCTGTCCGCTGGGCTTTCTTT | CASSSVRWAFF
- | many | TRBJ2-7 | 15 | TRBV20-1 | TGCAGTGCTAGGCACGGATTCAGGGACCCCTACGAGCAGTACTTC | CSARHGFRDPYEQYF
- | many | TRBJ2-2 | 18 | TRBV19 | TGTGCCAGTAGTATCGAAGTCCGCGAGCGGACGAACACCGGGGAGCTGTTTTTT | CASSIEVRERTNTGELFF
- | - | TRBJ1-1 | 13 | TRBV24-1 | TGTGCCACCAGTGATACTGGGACATTTGAAGCTTTCTTT | CATSDTGTFEAFF
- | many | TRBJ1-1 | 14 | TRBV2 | TGTGCCAGCAGCGTAACAGCCATGAACACTGAAGCTTTCTTT | CASSVTAMNTEAFF
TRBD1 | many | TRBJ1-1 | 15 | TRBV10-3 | TGTGCCATCAGACCCGACAGGGGAGGGAAAACTGAAGCTTTCTTT | CAIRPDRGGKTEAFF
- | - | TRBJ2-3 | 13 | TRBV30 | TGTGCCTGGAGTAGGGACGGGGGAGATACGCAGTATTTT | CAWSRDGGDTQYF
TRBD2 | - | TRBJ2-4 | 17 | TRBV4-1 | TGCGCCAGCAGCCAGGATGGACTAGCGGAACCCAAAAACATTCAGTACTTC | CASSQDGLAEPKNIQYF
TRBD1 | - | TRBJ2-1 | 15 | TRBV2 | TGTGCCAGCAGTCCCGGGACAGGGGGTTTGGATGAGCAGTTCTTC | CASSPGTGGLDEQFF
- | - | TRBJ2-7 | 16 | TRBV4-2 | TGTGCCAGCAGCCAAGATTTACTAGCCGGGGCCAGGGAGCAGTACTTC | CASSQDLLAGAREQYF
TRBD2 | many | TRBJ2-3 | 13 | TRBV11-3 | TGTGCCAAACGTCGGGACTACACAGATACGCAGTATTTT | CAKRRDYTDTQYF
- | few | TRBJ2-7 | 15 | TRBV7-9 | TGTGCCAGCAGCTTAGCGGGAAAGAGCTCCTACGAGCAGTACTTC | CASSLAGKSSYEQYF
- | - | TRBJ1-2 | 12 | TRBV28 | TGTGCCAGCAGTTTGAGGACAGCCCACCTCGCCTTC | CASSLRTAHLAF
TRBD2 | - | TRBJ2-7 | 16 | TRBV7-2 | TGTGCCAGCAGCTTAGCCTTTTCGGGCGGGAGCCACGAGCAGTACTTC | CASSLAFSGGSHEQYF
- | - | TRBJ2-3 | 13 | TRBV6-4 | TGTGCCACCCTTCGTGGGAGAGTCTATACGCAGTATTTT | CATLRGRVYTQYF
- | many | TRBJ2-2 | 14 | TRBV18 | TGTGCCAGCTCATCGATACAGAACACCGGGGAGCTGTTTTTT | CASSSIQNTGELFF
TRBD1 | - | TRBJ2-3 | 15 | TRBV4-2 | TGTGCCAGCAGCCAACTGACAGGGGCAGTAGATACGCAGTATTTT | CASSQLTGAVDTQYF
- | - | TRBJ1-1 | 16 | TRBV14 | TGTGCCAGCGCGTTCTGGGAACATCCGAAGTACGCTGAAGCTTTCTTT | CASAFWEHPKYAEAFF